A single sample is the source of the 26 T cell receptor beta chains below, sequenced in a study of PD-1 blockade in classical Hodgkin lymphoma. Assay: immunoSEQ multiplex PCR; the TCRdb copy retains only in-frame clones and omits some. Of around 29,000 clones listed, approximately 78% are singletons. Time point specified: cycle 4 day 1 (C4D1), after more than five weeks of nivolumab. With no exception, relapse followed autologous stem cell transplantation in all patients, and brentuximab vedotin exposure varied. Investigators isolated CD4+ T cells from thawed PBMCs through magnetic negative selection. The sample in question was CD4+ T cells from blood, obtained before the fourth cycle of nivolumab. The receptors shown here come from a human donor with classical Hodgkin lymphoma.

The chain uses TRBV5-1 and TRBJ1-6; possibly TRBD1 for D (6 bases). CDR3 length equals 20 residues. The germline V and J ends were trimmed by 4 bases and 0 bases, with 23 bases remaining between them. Germline CDR1 and CDR2: SGHRS and YFSETQ. The CDR3 sequence is CASSGADSFGLRSYNSPLHF. For the CDR3, the DNA is TGCGCCAGCAGCGGAGCGGACAGTTTCGGGCTTCGCTCCTATAATTCACCCCTCCACTTT.

V gene TRBV6-4 combines with J gene TRBJ2-2, with TRBD1 matching over 8 bases. Losses at the gene ends were 4 bases for V and 7 bases for J; bases not matched to a gene: 5. Germline loops: CDR1 MRHNA, CDR2 SNTAGT. The CDR3 extends over 14 amino acids. In DNA form, the CDR3 reads TGTGCCAGCAGTGTACGGACAGGGTTCGGGGAGCTGTTTTTT. It specifies CASSVRTGFGELFF.

The V and J genes are TRBV5-1 and TRBJ2-2; possible D gene TRBD1, 6 bases. Germline CDR1 and CDR2: SGHRS and YFSETQ. V shed 4 bases and J shed 3 bases, with 13 bases lying between them. This CDR3 has 15 amino acids. CDR3 nucleotide sequence: TGCGCCAGCAGCACCAATTCAGGGGACACCGGGGAGCTGTTTTTT. It yields the protein CASSTNSGDTGELFF. The whole variable domain, remainder taken from reference TRBV5-1 and TRBJ2-2, is KAGVTQTPRYLIKTRGQQVTLSCSPISGHRSVSWYQQTPGQGLQFLFEYFSETQRNKGNFPGRFSGRQFSNSRSEMNVSTLELGDSALYLCASSTNSGDTGELFFGEGSRLTVL.

This chain joins TRBV7-9 and TRBJ1-2; maybe TRBD1 (6 bases). V lost 3 bases to trimming and J lost 8 bases, with 19 bases between them. This CDR3 contains 15 residues. CDR1 is SEHNR and CDR2 is FQNEAQ in the germline V gene (reference sequence). The CDR3 coding sequence is TGTGCCAGCAGCTTCGCTGGACAGCCTACGCTCGGCTACACCTTC. Translated, it gives CASSFAGQPTLGYTF. Drawing the rest from reference TRBV7-9 and TRBJ1-2, the complete variable domain is DTGVSQNPRHKITKRGQNVTFRCDPISEHNRLYWYRQTLGQGPEFLTYFQNEAQLEKSRLLSDRFSAERPKGSFSTLEIQRTEQGDSAMYLCASSFAGQPTLGYTFGSGTRLTVV.

The genes are TRBV5-1 and TRBJ1-4, with D maybe TRBD1 (5 bases). This CDR3 spans 17 amino acids. Germline CDR1 and CDR2: SGHRS and YFSETQ. Trimming removed 4 bases from V and 7 bases from J, with 23 bases in between. DNA for the CDR3: TGCGCCAGCAGCCCCGGAGGAGGTGAAACGAGGGGTGAAAAACTGTTTTTT. This codes for CASSPGGGETRGEKLFF.

The chain joins TRBV11-1 to TRBJ2-5; D remains ambiguous. With 5 bases removed from V and 2 bases from J, the gap between germline ends came to 12 bases. Germline V gene sequence: CDR1 SGHAT, CDR2 FQDESV (reference sequence). The CDR3 totals 14 residues. This CDR3 is CASSTLRTQETQYF. CDR3 bases: TGTGCCAGCAGCACCCTTCGGACGCAAGAGACCCAGTACTTC.

This clone has a handful of counts. The chain has TRBV5-1 and TRBJ2-7; TRBD2 aligns across 9 bases. Germline CDR1 SGHRS, CDR2 YFSETQ. With V trimmed by 1 base and J by 7 bases, 6 bases remained unmatched. CDR3 length: 14 amino acids. The CDR3 region has the DNA TGCGCCAGCAGCTTGACACTAGCGGGTGGGGAGCAGTACTTC. It is translated as CASSLTLAGGEQYF.

The chain combines TRBV14 with TRBJ2-2, with D possibly TRBD1 on 6 matching bases. Trimming cost V 3 bases and J 2 bases, with 16 bases left between them. This CDR3 spans 17 amino acids. Looked up from germline, CDR1 is SGHDN and CDR2 is FVKESK. CDR3: CASSHRRGRVNTGELFF. CDR3 DNA: TGTGCCAGCAGCCACCGCAGGGGAAGGGTTAACACCGGGGAGCTGTTTTTT.

The chain recombines TRBV5-1 with TRBJ2-3, with a possible D match to TRBD2 (6 bases). The CDR3 is made up of 15 amino acids. Trimming removed 4 bases from V and 6 bases from J, with 18 bases in between. The germline gives CDR1 SGHRS, CDR2 YFSETQ. CDR3 protein: CASSLRDLRADTQYF. The CDR3 nucleotides read TGCGCCAGCAGCCTCCGGGACTTAAGGGCTGATACGCAGTATTTT.

This rearrangement joins TRBV9 to TRBJ1-2, with TRBD1 matching 9 bases. CDR3 length: 16 amino acids. V shed 4 bases, J shed 4 bases, and the junction held 11 bases outside the gene matches. CDR1 is SGDLS and CDR2 is YYNGEE in the germline V gene. CDR3 region: CASSLPTGGAGYGYTF. CDR3 DNA sequence: TGTGCCAGCAGCTTACCCACAGGGGGCGCTGGCTATGGCTACACCTTC.

The genes are TRBV7-8 and TRBJ2-5; 14 nucleotides line up with TRBD2. The CDR3 is 16 amino acids. Trimming removed 4 bases from V and 2 bases from J; junction bases left unmatched: 3. The germline gives CDR1 SGHVS, CDR2 FQNEAQ. CDR3 nucleotide sequence: TGTGCCAGCAGCTCCGGACTAGCGGGGGGACAAGAGACCCAGTACTTC. This translates into CASSSGLAGGQETQYF. Together with reference TRBV7-8 and TRBJ2-5, the CDR3 gives the full variable domain: GAGVSQSPRYKVAKRGQDVALRCDPISGHVSLFWYQQALGQGPEFLTYFQNEAQLDKSGLPSDRFFAERPEGSVSTLKIQRTQQEDSAVYLCASSSGLAGGQETQYFGPGTRLLVL.

V usage is TRBV10-3 and J usage is TRBJ2-3; D not certain. The CDR3 is 14 residues long. Trimming took 3 bases from V and 6 from J, leaving 13 bases between them. Looked up from germline, CDR1 is ENHRY and CDR2 is SYGVKD. CDR3 sequence: CAISDGWATDTQYF. The CDR3 DNA reads as TGTGCCATCAGTGATGGGTGGGCGACGGATACGCAGTATTTT.

This chain links TRBV5-1 with TRBJ2-6, with D unresolved. Trimming pared 7 bases from V and 1 base from J, leaving 12 bases between. CDR3 length equals 15 residues. The V gene's germline CDR1 is SGHRS and CDR2 YFSETQ. The CDR3 region is CASGPSGSGANVLTF. The DNA for the CDR3 is TGCGCCAGCGGTCCGAGTGGGTCTGGGGCCAACGTCCTGACTTTC.

This rearrangement joins TRBV6-5 to TRBJ2-3; 8 nucleotides match TRBD1. Germline lookup yields CDR1 MNHEY and CDR2 SVGAGI. CDR3 length: 15 residues. After removal of 4 bases from V and 2 bases from J, the junction contained 5 bases not matched to a gene. In nucleotides, the CDR3 is TGTGCCAGCAGTTCGACAGGGGCATACACAGATACGCAGTATTTT. It translates to CASSSTGAYTDTQYF.

This chain uses TRBV9 with TRBJ2-7; 8 bases fit TRBD2. Germline values: CDR1 SGDLS, CDR2 YYNGEE. Germline trimming cut 2 bases from V and 0 bases from J; bases unmatched to any gene: 4. The CDR3 length is 15 residues. The chain's CDR3 is CASSVKAGASYEQYF. The CDR3 DNA follows: TGTGCCAGCAGCGTGAAAGCGGGGGCCTCCTACGAGCAGTACTTC.

The chain is built from TRBV28 and TRBJ2-6; D possibly corresponds to TRBD2 (6 bases). The CDR3 covers 15 residues. Trimming left V 4 bases short and J 2 bases short, with 9 bases between. The germline V gene encodes CDR1 MDHEN and CDR2 SYDVKM. The CDR3 region is CASSSGVAGANVLTF. The CDR3 bases are TGTGCCAGCAGTTCGGGGGTCGCTGGGGCCAACGTCCTGACTTTC.

This chain links TRBV25-1 with TRBJ1-3, with 10 bases identical to TRBD1. J gave up 3 bases and V 6 bases, and 11 bases lay outside the gene matches. The germline CDR1 and CDR2 sequences are MGHDK and SYGVNS. CDR3 length: 17 residues. The CDR3 reads CASSAGQGLGGGNTIYF. CDR3 in DNA: TGTGCCAGCAGCGCGGGACAGGGGTTAGGAGGTGGAAACACCATATATTTT.

The CDR3 reads CASSLTTGNQPQHF. Here the CDR3 DNA reads TGTGCCAGCAGCCTGACCACAGGTAATCAGCCCCAGCATTTT. The rearrangement links TRBV6-1 to TRBJ1-5; D is possibly TRBD1 (5 bases). CDR1 and CDR2 (germline): MNHNS, SASEGT. Trimming stripped 6 bases from V and 4 bases from J, with 13 bases between. The CDR3 is made up of 14 amino acids.

V gene TRBV7-9 combines with J gene TRBJ1-5; tentative D call: TRBD1 (6 bases). The V gene lost 5 bases and the J gene lost 4 bases, with 12 bases spanning the gap. The CDR3 loop spans 14 amino acids. Looked up from germline, CDR1 is SEHNR and CDR2 is FQNEAQ (reference sequence). This chain's CDR3 is CASSAGQQNQPQHF. The CDR3 DNA reads TGTGCCAGCAGCGCGGGACAACAGAATCAGCCCCAGCATTTT.

The table lists this clone with a count of one. The gene calls are TRBV4-1 and TRBJ2-1; weak D call: TRBD2 (6 bases). Germline V CDR1 and CDR2: MGHRA, YSYEKL. This CDR3 comprises 15 residues. The ends were cut back, 0 bases at V and 6 bases at J, with 12 bases in the middle. CDR3 DNA sequence: TGCGCCAGCAGCCAAGATCTGGAGGGTGTCAATGAGCAGTTCTTC. Protein product: CASSQDLEGVNEQFF.

The rearrangement uses TRBV7-9 and TRBJ1-5; TRBD1 agrees at 9 bases. Trimming took 1 base from V and 2 from J; bases not matched to a gene: 0. The CDR3 consists of 15 residues. The V gene's germline CDR1 is SEHNR and CDR2 FQNEAQ (reference sequence). CDR3 loop: CASSLGDRGNQPQHF. The CDR3 nucleotides read TGTGCCAGCAGCTTAGGGGACAGGGGCAATCAGCCCCAGCATTTT.

V is TRBV5-1 and J is TRBJ2-1, with D perhaps matching TRBD2 (7 bases). V was pared by 5 bases and J by 0 bases, with 12 bases between. Per germline, CDR1 SGHRS and CDR2 YFSETQ. The CDR3 consists of 15 residues. The CDR3 nucleotides read TGCGCCAGCAGAGCGGCGGGGGCCTCCTACAATGAGCAGTTCTTC. Its protein product is CASRAAGASYNEQFF. The complete variable domain, with remaining parts taken from reference TRBV5-1 and TRBJ2-1, reads KAGVTQTPRYLIKTRGQQVTLSCSPISGHRSVSWYQQTPGQGLQFLFEYFSETQRNKGNFPGRFSGRQFSNSRSEMNVSTLELGDSALYLCASRAAGASYNEQFFGPGTRLTVL.

CDR3 region: CASSRTSTNYGYTF. In DNA form, the CDR3 reads TGTGCCAGCAGCCGGACGTCCACCAACTATGGCTACACCTTC. This chain uses TRBV11-1 with TRBJ1-2, with unresolved D. This CDR3 has 14 residues. V lost 5 bases to trimming and J lost 2 bases, with 12 bases between them. Germline V gene lookup returns CDR1 SGHAT and CDR2 FQDESV (reference sequence).

The V and J genes are TRBV2 and TRBJ1-1; maybe TRBD1 (5 bases). The CDR3 runs 13 residues. Deletions cut 3 bases from V and 1 base from J, with 6 bases between. In germline, CDR1 is SNHLY, CDR2 FYNNEI. The CDR3 loop is CASSDDRNTEAFF. CDR3 DNA: TGTGCCAGCAGTGACGACAGGAACACTGAAGCTTTCTTT.

The V call is TRBV14, the J call TRBJ1-2; no definite D call. This CDR3 contains 13 residues. Trimming stripped 1 base from V and 8 bases from J, with 11 bases between. CDR1 and CDR2 from the germline V gene are SGHDN and FVKESK. CDR3 amino acids: CASSQAQAGGYTF. In DNA form, the CDR3 reads TGTGCCAGCAGCCAAGCGCAGGCGGGAGGCTACACCTTC.

CDR3 region: CASSSRGGNEKLFF. The CDR3 DNA reads TGCGCCAGCAGCTCCAGGGGGGGTAATGAAAAACTGTTTTTT. The V gene is TRBV5-1, the J gene TRBJ1-4; 7 positions agree with TRBD1. CDR1 and CDR2 (germline): SGHRS, YFSETQ. With 3 bases clipped from V and 4 bases from J, the junction kept 3 bases outside the gene matches. This CDR3 has 14 amino acids.